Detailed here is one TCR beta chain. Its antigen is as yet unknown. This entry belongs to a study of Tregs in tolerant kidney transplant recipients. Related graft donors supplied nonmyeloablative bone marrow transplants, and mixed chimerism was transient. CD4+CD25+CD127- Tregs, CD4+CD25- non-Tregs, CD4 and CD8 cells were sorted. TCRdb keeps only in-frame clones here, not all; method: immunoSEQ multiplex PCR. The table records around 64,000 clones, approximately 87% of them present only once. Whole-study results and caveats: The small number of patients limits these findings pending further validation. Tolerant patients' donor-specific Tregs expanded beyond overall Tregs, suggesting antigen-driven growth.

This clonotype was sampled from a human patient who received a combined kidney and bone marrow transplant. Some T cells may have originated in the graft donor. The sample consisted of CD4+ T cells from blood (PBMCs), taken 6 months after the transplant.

CDR3 coding DNA: TGTGCCATCAGTGGTTCGGGGTCGGAGACCCAGTACTTC. This codes for CAISGSGSETQYF. The chain recombines TRBV10-3 with TRBJ2-5; D might be TRBD2 (5 bases). Germline V gene sequence: CDR1 ENHRY, CDR2 SYGVKD. This CDR3 comprises 13 residues. V shed 4 bases and J shed 5 bases, with 11 bases lying between them.